The source of this T cell receptor beta chain is a study of cytomegalovirus exposure and HLA in healthy donors. PCR employed 60 Vbeta and 13 Jbeta primers. Assay used: immunoSEQ multiplex PCR; TCRdb lists only in-frame clones, some missing. Here the sample spans about 180,000 clones, 65% to 80% being singletons. Trimming stripped 1 base from V and 0 bases from J, with 8 bases between. CDR1 and CDR2 (germline): MNHEY, SVGAGI. CDR3 length: 15 residues. The clonotype was recovered from a middle-aged woman in good health and CMV-seronegative. Sequencing used PBMCs. V and J are TRBV6-5 and TRBJ2-3; a weak D match, TRBD2 (6 bases). The CDR3 loop is CASSYLGTSTDTQYF. CDR3 in DNA: TGTGCCAGCAGTTACTTAGGGACTAGCACAGATACGCAGTATTTT.